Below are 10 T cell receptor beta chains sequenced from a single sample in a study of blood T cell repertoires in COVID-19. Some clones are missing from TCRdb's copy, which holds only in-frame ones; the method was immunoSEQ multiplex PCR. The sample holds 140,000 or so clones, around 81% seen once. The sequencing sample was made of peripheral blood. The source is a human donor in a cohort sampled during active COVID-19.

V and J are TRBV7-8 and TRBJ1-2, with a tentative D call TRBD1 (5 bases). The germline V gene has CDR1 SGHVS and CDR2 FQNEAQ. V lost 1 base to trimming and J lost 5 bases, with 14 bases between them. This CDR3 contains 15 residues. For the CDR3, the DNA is TGTGCCAGCAGCTTAGGGGGCCAGGGTGGGTATGGCTACACCTTC. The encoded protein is CASSLGGQGGYGYTF.

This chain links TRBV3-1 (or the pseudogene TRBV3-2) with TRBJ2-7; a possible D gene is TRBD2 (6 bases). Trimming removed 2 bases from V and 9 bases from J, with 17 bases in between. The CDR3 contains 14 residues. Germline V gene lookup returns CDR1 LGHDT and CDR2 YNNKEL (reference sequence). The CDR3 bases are TGTGCCAGCAGCCAACCGGGACCGGGAGTTGGGCAGTACTTC. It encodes CASSQPGPGVGQYF.

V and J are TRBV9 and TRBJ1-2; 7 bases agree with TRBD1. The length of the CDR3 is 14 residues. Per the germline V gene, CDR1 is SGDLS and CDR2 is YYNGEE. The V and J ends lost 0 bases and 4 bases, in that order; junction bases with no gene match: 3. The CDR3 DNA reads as TGTGCCAGCAGCGTAGGGGCAGGGGGCTATGGCTACACCTTC. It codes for CASSVGAGGYGYTF.

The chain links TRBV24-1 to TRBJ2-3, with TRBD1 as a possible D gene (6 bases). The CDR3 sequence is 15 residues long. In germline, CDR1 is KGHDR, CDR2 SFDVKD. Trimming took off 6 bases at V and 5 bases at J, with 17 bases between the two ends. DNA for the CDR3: TGTGCCACCAGTAAGGCAGGGGCGTCAGGAGATACGCAGTATTTT. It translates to CATSKAGASGDTQYF.

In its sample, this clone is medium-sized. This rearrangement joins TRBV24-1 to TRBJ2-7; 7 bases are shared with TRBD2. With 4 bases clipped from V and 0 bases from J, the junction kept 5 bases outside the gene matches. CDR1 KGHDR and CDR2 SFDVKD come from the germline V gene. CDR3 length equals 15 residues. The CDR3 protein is CATSDNGGSSYEQYF. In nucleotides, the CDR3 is TGTGCCACCAGTGACAACGGCGGGAGCTCCTACGAGCAGTACTTC.

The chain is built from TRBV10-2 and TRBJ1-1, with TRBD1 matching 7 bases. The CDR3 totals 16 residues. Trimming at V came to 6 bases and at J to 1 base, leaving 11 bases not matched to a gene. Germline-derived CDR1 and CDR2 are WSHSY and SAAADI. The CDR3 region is CASSDSGTVTNTEAFF. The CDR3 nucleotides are TGCGCCAGCAGCGACTCCGGGACAGTAACGAACACTGAAGCTTTCTTT.

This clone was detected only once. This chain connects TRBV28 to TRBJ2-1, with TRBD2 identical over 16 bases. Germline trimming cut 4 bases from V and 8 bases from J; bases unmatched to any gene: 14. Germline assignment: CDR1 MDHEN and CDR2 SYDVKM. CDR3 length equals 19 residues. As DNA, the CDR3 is TGTGCCAGCAGTTGGGAGTGGGGGACTAGCGGGAGGGCCCAGGATGAGCAGTTCTTC. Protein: CASSWEWGTSGRAQDEQFF.

The CDR3 DNA reads as TGCAGCGTTGTGGCCGCCAATGAGCAGTTCTTC. This translates into CSVVAANEQFF. The chain combines TRBV29-1 with TRBJ2-1; no reliable D call. V lost 4 bases, J lost 6 bases, and 7 bases lay in between. This CDR3 is built from 11 residues. Germline loops: CDR1 SQVTM, CDR2 ANQGSEA.

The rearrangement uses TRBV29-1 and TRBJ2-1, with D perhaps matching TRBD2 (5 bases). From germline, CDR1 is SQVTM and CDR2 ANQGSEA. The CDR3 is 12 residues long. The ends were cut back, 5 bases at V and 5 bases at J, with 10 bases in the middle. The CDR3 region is CSVPEADNEQFF. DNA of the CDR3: TGCAGCGTTCCGGAGGCAGACAATGAGCAGTTCTTC.

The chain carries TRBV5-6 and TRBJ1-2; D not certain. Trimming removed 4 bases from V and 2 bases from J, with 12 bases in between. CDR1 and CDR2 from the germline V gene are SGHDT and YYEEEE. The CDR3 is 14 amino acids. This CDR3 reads CASSPRHTNYGYTF. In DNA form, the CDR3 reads TGTGCCAGCAGCCCCCGACATACCAACTATGGCTACACCTTC.